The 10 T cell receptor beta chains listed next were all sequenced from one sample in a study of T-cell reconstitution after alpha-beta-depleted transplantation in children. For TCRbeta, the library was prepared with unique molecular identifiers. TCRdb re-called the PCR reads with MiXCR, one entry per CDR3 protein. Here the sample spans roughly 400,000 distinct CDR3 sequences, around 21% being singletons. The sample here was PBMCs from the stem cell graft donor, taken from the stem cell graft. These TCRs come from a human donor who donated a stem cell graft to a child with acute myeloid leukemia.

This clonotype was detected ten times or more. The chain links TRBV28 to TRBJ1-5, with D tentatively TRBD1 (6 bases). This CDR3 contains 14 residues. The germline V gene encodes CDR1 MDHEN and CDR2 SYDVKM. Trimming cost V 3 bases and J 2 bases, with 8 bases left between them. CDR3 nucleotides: TGTGCCAGCAGTTTTGCAGGGGGCAATCAGCCCCAGCATTTT. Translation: CASSFAGGNQPQHF.

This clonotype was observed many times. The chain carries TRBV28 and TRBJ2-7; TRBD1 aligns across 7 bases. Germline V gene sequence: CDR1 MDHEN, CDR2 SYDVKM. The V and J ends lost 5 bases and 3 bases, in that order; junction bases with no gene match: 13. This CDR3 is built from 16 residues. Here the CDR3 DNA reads TGTGCCAGCAGTGCCCTGGGACAGAACTACCACTACGAGCAGTACTTC. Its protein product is CASSALGQNYHYEQYF.

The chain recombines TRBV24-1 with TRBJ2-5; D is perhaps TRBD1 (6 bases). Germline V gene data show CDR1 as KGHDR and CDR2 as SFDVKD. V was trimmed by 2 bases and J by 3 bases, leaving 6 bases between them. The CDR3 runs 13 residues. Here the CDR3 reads CATSDSGEETQYF. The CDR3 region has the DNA TGTGCCACCAGTGATTCAGGGGAAGAGACCCAGTACTTC.

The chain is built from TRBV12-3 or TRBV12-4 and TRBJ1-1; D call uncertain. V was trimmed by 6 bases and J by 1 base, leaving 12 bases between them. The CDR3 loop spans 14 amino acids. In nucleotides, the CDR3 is TGTGCCAGCAGCTTGTTCCCAGCGAACACTGAAGCTTTCTTT. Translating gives CASSLFPANTEAFF.

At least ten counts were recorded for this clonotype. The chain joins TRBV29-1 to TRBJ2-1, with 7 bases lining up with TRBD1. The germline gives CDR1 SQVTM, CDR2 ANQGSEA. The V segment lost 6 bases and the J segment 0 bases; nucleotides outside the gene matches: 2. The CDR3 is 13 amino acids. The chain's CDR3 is CSVGTDSYNEQFF. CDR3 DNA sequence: TGCAGCGTGGGGACAGACTCCTACAATGAGCAGTTCTTC.

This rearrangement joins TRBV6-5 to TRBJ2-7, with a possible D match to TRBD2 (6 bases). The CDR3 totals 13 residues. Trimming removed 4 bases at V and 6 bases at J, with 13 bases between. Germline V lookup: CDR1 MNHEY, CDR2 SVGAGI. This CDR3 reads CASSSPGAGEQYF. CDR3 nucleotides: TGTGCCAGCAGTTCTCCGGGAGCAGGCGAGCAGTACTTC.

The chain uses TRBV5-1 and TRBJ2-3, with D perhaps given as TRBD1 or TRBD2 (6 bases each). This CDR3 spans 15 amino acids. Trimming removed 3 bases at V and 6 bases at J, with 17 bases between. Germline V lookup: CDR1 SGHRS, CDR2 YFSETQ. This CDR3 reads CASSSGVQRGDTQYF. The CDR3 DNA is TGCGCCAGCAGCTCGGGGGTACAGAGGGGGGATACGCAGTATTTT.

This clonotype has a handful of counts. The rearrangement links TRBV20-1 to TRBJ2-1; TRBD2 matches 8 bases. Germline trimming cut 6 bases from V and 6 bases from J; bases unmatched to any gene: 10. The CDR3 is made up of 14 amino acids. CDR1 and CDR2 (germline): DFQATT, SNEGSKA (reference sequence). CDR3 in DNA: TGCAGTGCCCAAACTAGCGGTGGGCTCAATGAGCAGTTCTTC. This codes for CSAQTSGGLNEQFF.

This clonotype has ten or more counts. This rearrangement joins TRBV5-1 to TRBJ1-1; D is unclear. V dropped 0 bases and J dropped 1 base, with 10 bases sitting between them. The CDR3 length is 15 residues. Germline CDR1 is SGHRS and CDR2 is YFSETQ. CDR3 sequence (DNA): TGCGCCAGCAGCTTGGCCAAGTCAGAGAACACTGAAGCTTTCTTT. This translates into CASSLAKSENTEAFF. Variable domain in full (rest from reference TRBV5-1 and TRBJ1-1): KAGVTQTPRYLIKTRGQQVTLSCSPISGHRSVSWYQQTPGQGLQFLFEYFSETQRNKGNFPGRFSGRQFSNSRSEMNVSTLELGDSALYLCASSLAKSENTEAFFGQGTRLTVV.

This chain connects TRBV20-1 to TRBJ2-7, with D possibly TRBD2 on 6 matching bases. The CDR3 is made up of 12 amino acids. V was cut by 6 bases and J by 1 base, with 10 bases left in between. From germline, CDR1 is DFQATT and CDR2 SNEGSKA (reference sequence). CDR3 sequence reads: CSARTISYEQYF. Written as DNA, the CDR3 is TGCAGTGCACGGACTATATCCTACGAGCAGTACTTC.